This T cell receptor beta chain was obtained from a study of cytomegalovirus exposure and HLA in healthy donors. Concerning this clone itself: Its target is unknown.

Germline V CDR1 and CDR2: SGHTA, FQGNSA. V lost 5 bases and J lost 4, with 9 bases in between. The CDR3 is 13 amino acids. Points from the study as a whole: Diagnosis of cytomegalovirus status made by the classifier reportedly showed high specificity and sensitivity. Per a prior analysis, the majority of TCR beta V segments were productive roughly 90% or roughly 30% of the time. TCR beta sequences numbering 15,000 to 20,000 were associated with HLA alleles at 0.05 false discovery rate in a later analysis.

PCR employed 60 Vbeta and 13 Jbeta primers. Sequenced by immunoSEQ multiplex PCR; TCRdb stores in-frame clones only, minus some. The repertoire consists of approximately 200,000 clones, with roughly four fifths occurring once and the leading ten covering 3.1%. The sample taken for sequencing was PBMCs. This chain connects TRBV7-2 to TRBJ2-1, with D hard to call. This clonotype was obtained from a woman between 25 and 40 years old in good health and CMV-seropositive. CDR3 region: CASSPYSYNEQFF. The DNA for the CDR3 is TGTGCCAGCAGCCCATACTCGTACAATGAGCAGTTCTTC.